This note documents a single T cell receptor (beta chain) sequence. Cohorts were assigned according to the clinical history that participants reported. These data come from a study of blood T cell repertoires in COVID-19. Overall study context: PBMCs, B-cell-depleted T cells, or T cells were the source of the cDNA or gDNA that made up the material.

Some clones are missing from TCRdb's copy, which holds only in-frame ones; the method was immunoSEQ multiplex PCR. In the table there are under 250,000 clones, 83% of which are singletons. Losses at the gene ends were 4 bases for V and 2 bases for J; bases not matched to a gene: 5. This CDR3 comprises 15 residues. Germline CDR1 and CDR2: SGHTA and FQGTGA. This rearrangement joins TRBV7-3 to TRBJ1-1, with 9 bases that match TRBD1. The sample consisted of PBMCs or T cells enriched from blood (not recorded which). The clonotype originates from a woman in her forties who had been exposed to COVID-19. The CDR3 spells CASSSGQGKNTEAFF. The CDR3 coding sequence is TGTGCCAGCAGCTCAGGACAGGGGAAAAACACTGAAGCTTTCTTT.